A selection of T cell receptor beta chains follows, all from one sample in a study of cytomegalovirus exposure and HLA in healthy donors. Produced via immunoSEQ multiplex PCR; TCRdb's table is partial and in-frame only. This repertoire shows roughly 110,000 clones, around 66% found once; its top ten account for about 8%. Sequencing was done on a sample of PBMCs. These receptors were collected from a man younger than 35 in good health and CMV-seropositive. CDR3s include the opening cysteine and the closing phenylalanine or tryptophan. A D gene is named only where the DNA matches it firmly. A row's size may be missing; if present it is once, few, many or a size class.

.,TRBV18,TRBJ1-4,once,CASPKGHPEKLFF,TGTGCCAGCCCAAAGGGACACCCAGAAAAACTGTTTTTT
TRBD1,TRBV29-1,TRBJ2-1,.,CSVTPGQGRYGQFF,TGCAGCGTTACCCCGGGACAGGGCCGTTATGGGCAGTTCTTC
.,TRBV2,TRBJ1-1,once,CASSDRGAFF,TGTGCCAGCAGTGATAGGGGTGCTTTCTTT
TRBD2,TRBV6-1,TRBJ2-5,.,CASSAAGGHVETQYF,TGTGCCAGCAGTGCGGCGGGGGGGCATGTGGAGACCCAGTACTTC
TRBD2,TRBV2,TRBJ2-3,once,CASSAVGAGSTDTQYF,TGTGCCAGCAGCGCCGTGGGAGCGGGGAGCACAGATACGCAGTATTTT
TRBD1,TRBV6-5,TRBJ1-2,.,CASSSASGTARRGYPF,TGTGCCAGCAGTTCCGCATCCGGGACAGCGAGAAGGGGCTACCCCTTC
.,TRBV5-6,TRBJ1-1,.,CASSFGWAGNTEAFF,TGTGCCAGCAGCTTTGGGTGGGCGGGGAACACTGAAGCTTTCTTT
.,TRBV6-5,TRBJ1-1,.,CASSYSARGPEAFF,TGTGCCAGCAGTTACTCGGCAAGAGGGCCAGAAGCTTTCTTT
.,TRBV6-5,TRBJ1-2,.,CASSYQLNQGGYTF,TGTGCCAGCAGTTACCAACTCAACCAGGGGGGCTACACCTTC
TRBD1,TRBV28,TRBJ1-6,.,CASSPQGAEIYNSPLHF,TGTGCCAGCAGTCCCCAGGGGGCAGAGATATATAATTCACCCCTCCACTTT
.,TRBV5-1,TRBJ2-1,.,CASSLGDIYNEQFF,TGCGCCAGCAGCTTGGGGGACATCTACAATGAGCAGTTCTTC
.,TRBV25-1,TRBJ1-4,few,CASSEGSAENEKLFF,TGTGCCAGCAGTGAAGGAAGCGCAGAAAATGAAAAACTGTTTTTT
.,TRBV10-3,TRBJ2-3,.,CAISDKGPQQPDTQYF,TGTGCCATCAGTGACAAGGGGCCACAACAACCCGATACGCAGTATTTT
.,TRBV6-6,TRBJ2-7,.,CASSYTKTGFDEQYF,TGTGCCAGCAGTTACACAAAAACAGGGTTCGACGAGCAGTACTTC
TRBD1,TRBV18,TRBJ2-5,.,CASSPLRDRPRETQYF,TGTGCCAGCTCACCACTACGGGACAGACCAAGAGAGACCCAGTACTTC
TRBD2,TRBV2,TRBJ2-1,.,CAKSGGGKGEQFF,TGTGCCAAGTCCGGGGGGGGTAAGGGTGAGCAGTTCTTC
.,TRBV10-1,TRBJ2-1,.,CAINRGGYNGQFF,TGCGCCATCAACAGGGGGGGTTACAATGGGCAGTTCTTC
.,TRBV7-9,TRBJ1-1,.,CASSPPGLGTEAFF,TGTGCCAGCAGCCCCCCGGGGTTGGGCACTGAAGCTTTCTTT
.,TRBV6-6,TRBJ2-1,few,CASSLRADPYNEQFF,TGTGCCAGCAGTTTGAGGGCTGATCCATACAATGAGCAGTTCTTC
TRBD1,TRBV11-2,TRBJ2-1,.,CASTLKGTGKGRTGEQFF,TGTGCCAGCACCCTCAAAGGGACAGGGAAAGGTCGCACCGGGGAGCAGTTCTTC
TRBD1,TRBV19,TRBJ1-6,.,CASSADRGDSPLHF,TGTGCCAGTAGTGCGGACAGGGGTGATTCACCCCTCCACTTT
.,TRBV7-6,TRBJ2-1,.,CASSLPDNEQFF,TGTGCCAGCAGCCTTCCGGACAATGAGCAGTTCTTC
.,TRBV2,TRBJ1-2,.,CASRDPGSGYGYTF,TGTGCCAGCAGGGACCCGGGGAGCGGCTATGGCTACACCTTC
.,TRBV5-4,TRBJ1-2,.,CASSLPRESYGYTF,TGTGCCAGCAGCTTACCCAGGGAATCATATGGCTACACCTTC
.,TRBV20-1,TRBJ2-1,.,CSASWGVEQFF,TGCAGTGCTAGCTGGGGGGTCGAGCAGTTCTTC
TRBD1,TRBV7-2,TRBJ1-4,.,CASSLRGQGAINEKLFF,TGTGCCAGCAGCTTAAGAGGTCAGGGGGCGATTAATGAAAAACTGTTTTTT
.,TRBV5-1,TRBJ2-3,.,CASSGGVEDTQYF,TGCGCCAGCAGCGGCGGGGTGGAAGATACGCAGTATTTT
.,TRBV5-1,TRBJ1-6,.,CASSLFGGRSPLHF,TGCGCCAGCAGCCTTTTTGGGGGCCGCTCACCCCTCCACTTT
TRBD1,TRBV2,TRBJ1-2,.,CASSEAGTGRSNPNYGYTF,TGTGCCAGCAGTGAAGCTGGGACAGGGCGGTCTAACCCTAACTATGGCTACACCTTC
.,TRBV6-4,TRBJ1-3,.,CASSEGGSGNTIYF,TGTGCCAGCAGTGAAGGGGGCTCTGGAAACACCATATATTTT
TRBD1,TRBV29-1,TRBJ2-3,.,CSVGGTGLTDTQYF,TGCAGCGTTGGAGGGACAGGGCTCACAGATACGCAGTATTTT
TRBD2,TRBV29-1,TRBJ2-4,.,CSVVLAGGLAKNIQYF,TGCAGCGTTGTGCTAGCGGGGGGGCTAGCCAAAAACATTCAGTACTTC
.,TRBV4-2,TRBJ2-3,.,CASSQEATTDTQYF,TGTGCCAGCAGCCAAGAAGCGACCACAGATACGCAGTATTTT
TRBD1,TRBV11-2,TRBJ2-1,.,CASSFTQGAIEQFF,TGTGCCAGCAGCTTCACTCAGGGGGCAATCGAGCAGTTCTTC
.,TRBV6-1,TRBJ2-1,.,CASSEKQGPYNEQFF,TGTGCCAGCAGTGAAAAACAGGGACCCTACAATGAGCAGTTCTTC
TRBD1,TRBV2,TRBJ1-5,.,CASSGTGGGNQPQHF,TGTGCCAGCAGTGGGACAGGGGGGGGTAATCAGCCCCAGCATTTT
.,TRBV6-6,TRBJ1-1,.,CASSYSGLEAFF,TGTGCCAGCAGTTACTCTGGCCTTGAAGCTTTCTTT
TRBD1,TRBV7-6,TRBJ2-7,.,CASSLQPGQGGYEQYF,TGTGCCAGCAGCTTACAGCCGGGACAGGGTGGCTACGAGCAGTACTTC
.,TRBV6-1,TRBJ1-6,.,CASTFNSPLHF,TGCGCCAGCACTTTTAATTCACCCCTCCACTTT
.,TRBV10-2,TRBJ1-1,.,CASSRYSGEGNTEAFF,TGCGCCAGCAGTAGGTATTCAGGGGAAGGGAACACTGAAGCTTTCTTT
TRBD1,TRBV7-9,TRBJ1-6,.,CASRGTGGAGNSPLHF,TGTGCCAGCAGAGGGACAGGGGGCGCTGGGAATTCACCCCTCCACTTT
.,TRBV7-9,TRBJ1-1,few,CATLSEAFF,TGTGCCACCCTAAGCGAAGCTTTCTTT
TRBD1,TRBV6-1,TRBJ1-4,.,CASTRDRNEKLFF,TGTGCCAGCACGCGGGACAGGAATGAAAAACTGTTTTTT
TRBD1,TRBV2,TRBJ1-3,.,CASRKVLGQGEGAIYF,TGTGCCAGCCGTAAGGTCCTGGGACAGGGGGAAGGAGCCATATATTTT
.,TRBV6-1,TRBJ1-3,.,CASSDRYSGNTIYF,TGTGCCAGCAGTGACAGATACTCTGGAAACACCATATATTTT
TRBD2,TRBV9,TRBJ2-5,.,CASSVGTSGGVETQYF,TGTGCCAGCAGCGTTGGGACTAGCGGGGGGGTGGAGACCCAGTACTTC
.,TRBV6-4,TRBJ2-2,.,CASSVGRNTGELFF,TGTGCCAGCAGTGTTGGGAGGAACACCGGGGAGCTGTTTTTT
.,TRBV6-1,TRBJ2-6,.,CASSKQGSGANVLTF,TGTGCCAGCAGTAAACAGGGATCTGGGGCCAACGTCCTGACTTTC
TRBD2,TRBV14,TRBJ2-3,.,CASSRTSGGASQYF,TGTGCCAGCAGCCGAACTAGCGGGGGGGCCTCGCAGTATTTT
.,TRBV9,TRBJ2-3,.,CASSVASEDTQYF,TGTGCCAGCAGCGTAGCTTCAGAAGATACGCAGTATTTT
TRBD2,TRBV6-1,TRBJ2-3,.,CASSEFQRGFSDTQYF,TGTGCCAGCAGTGAATTCCAGCGGGGGTTTTCAGATACGCAGTATTTT
.,TRBV7-8,TRBJ2-3,few,CASTSPPESTQYF,TGTGCCAGCACCTCTCCCCCGGAGAGTACGCAGTATTTT
.,TRBV2,TRBJ1-5,.,CASSDSWSRPQHF,TGTGCCAGCAGTGACTCCTGGAGTCGGCCCCAGCATTTT
.,TRBV11-2,TRBJ1-6,.,CASSGRNSQPNSPLHF,TGTGCCAGCAGCGGGAGAAACTCACAGCCAAATTCACCCCTCCACTTT
TRBD1,TRBV7-8,TRBJ2-2,.,CASSPRQGAQVGELFF,TGTGCCAGCAGCCCTCGACAGGGGGCGCAGGTCGGGGAGCTGTTTTTT
.,TRBV6-1,TRBJ1-2,.,CASSDTRLYGYTF,TGTGCCAGCAGTGATACCAGACTTTATGGCTACACCTTC
TRBD2,TRBV18,TRBJ2-1,.,CASSSASGGANEQFF,TGTGCCAGCTCTTCCGCTAGCGGGGGGGCCAATGAGCAGTTCTTC